The 19 T cell receptor beta chains below were found in one sample sequenced in a study of blood T cell repertoires in COVID-19. Here immunoSEQ multiplex PCR was the method, and the copy in TCRdb shows in-frame clones only, minus some. The data contain around 62,000 clones, less than 90% of them singletons. Sequencing was done on a sample of peripheral blood. Receptors were obtained from a man between 50 and 59 years old with active COVID-19.

The V call is TRBV5-4, the J call TRBJ2-3; D gene ambiguous. The CDR3 contains 14 residues. V was clipped by 4 bases and J by 2 bases, with 11 bases between them. Germline values: CDR1 SGHNT, CDR2 YYREEE (reference sequence). The CDR3: CASSPDRLTDTQYF. CDR3 coding DNA: TGTGCCAGCAGCCCAGATCGACTCACAGATACGCAGTATTTT.

V usage is TRBV12-5 and J usage is TRBJ2-3; D might be TRBD2 (6 bases). The CDR3 totals 15 residues. V lost 1 base to trimming and J lost 6 bases, with 14 bases between them. Per germline, CDR1 LGHNT and CDR2 FRNRAP. CDR3 sequence (DNA): TGTGCTAGTGGTTTGGGGGTCGCTAGCGCGGATACGCAGTATTTT. Translating gives CASGLGVASADTQYF.

This chain joins TRBV6-5 and TRBJ1-1; no clear D. Germline V gene lookup returns CDR1 MNHEY and CDR2 SVGAGI. CDR3 size: 11 residues. Trimming took 5 bases from V and 11 from J, leaving 12 bases between them. CDR3 bases: TGTGCCAGCAGTAATCTCGCCCAGGCTTTCTTT. Translated: CASSNLAQAFF.

This clone appeared once. The rearrangement joins TRBV10-1 to TRBJ2-5; 8 bases fit TRBD2. Germline V gives CDR1 WNHNN, CDR2 SYGVQD (reference sequence). The CDR3 length is 14 residues. The junction had 9 bases not matched to a gene; V was cut back by 7 bases and J by 5 bases. CDR3 nucleotide sequence: TGCGCCAGCAACTGGGCGGGGGGAGAGGAGACCCAGTACTTC. Residues: CASNWAGGEETQYF.

This clone was found once. The chain has TRBV15 and TRBJ2-5; 7 nucleotides agree with TRBD1. This CDR3 is built from 15 residues. V was clipped by 1 base and J by 2 bases; unmatched bases: 4. Germline CDR1 and CDR2: LNHNV and YYDKDF (reference sequence). CDR3: CATSRGGRGQETQYF. CDR3 nucleotides: TGTGCCACCAGCAGAGGGGGCAGGGGGCAAGAGACCCAGTACTTC.

V and J are TRBV27 and TRBJ2-7; tentatively, D is TRBD1 (5 bases). V gave up 6 bases and J gave up 1 base, with 10 bases separating them. The CDR3 is 13 amino acids. The germline V gene encodes CDR1 MNHEY and CDR2 SMNVEV (reference sequence). Here the CDR3 reads CASSRQPSYEQYF. The CDR3 DNA is TGTGCCAGCAGCCGACAGCCGTCCTACGAGCAGTACTTC.

The chain uses TRBV9 and TRBJ2-1; 12 bases map to TRBD2. Unmatched junction bases numbered 13, after V lost 4 bases and J lost 8 bases. This CDR3 has 17 amino acids. Germline V CDR1 and CDR2: SGDLS, YYNGEE. For the CDR3, the DNA is TGTGCCAGCAGCCTCTCCCGGACTAGCGGGAATGGTCATGAGCAGTTCTTC. Translating it yields CASSLSRTSGNGHEQFF.

The chain joins TRBV6-5 to TRBJ1-1; 7 bases fit TRBD1. Germline loops: CDR1 MNHEY, CDR2 SVGAGI. The ends lost 6 bases at V and 1 base at J; junction bases unmatched: 2. The CDR3 sequence is 13 residues long. This chain's CDR3 is CASRRTGNTEAFF. In DNA form, the CDR3 reads TGTGCCAGCAGGAGGACAGGGAACACTGAAGCTTTCTTT.

This sequence joins TRBV3-1 (or the pseudogene TRBV3-2) and TRBJ2-3; 7 bases agree with TRBD2. J gave up 4 bases and V 4 bases, and 5 bases lay outside the gene matches. Germline V gives CDR1 LGHDT, CDR2 YNNKEL (reference sequence). This CDR3 spans 14 amino acids. The CDR3 sequence is CASSPGTTADTQYF. CDR3 bases: TGTGCCAGCAGCCCGGGGACTACAGCAGATACGCAGTATTTT.

This clone was observed a handful of times. The chain carries TRBV27 and TRBJ2-3; the D gene is possibly TRBD2 (5 bases). V was pared by 3 bases and J by 3 bases, with 13 bases between. The CDR3 consists of 15 residues. Germline CDR1 is MNHEY and CDR2 is SMNVEV (reference sequence). The CDR3 loop reads CASSFVEGATDTQYF. CDR3 nucleotides: TGTGCCAGCAGTTTTGTCGAGGGAGCGACAGATACGCAGTATTTT.

The chain uses TRBV5-1 and TRBJ1-1, with TRBD1 matching over 7 bases. The ends lost 4 bases at V and 0 bases at J; junction bases unmatched: 6. The CDR3 is 15 amino acids. CDR1 is SGHRS, CDR2 YFSETQ, per germline. CDR3 DNA: TGCGCCAGCAGCCGACACAGGGGCCTGAACACTGAAGCTTTCTTT. This sequence encodes CASSRHRGLNTEAFF.

This clone was detected only once. The chain carries TRBV9 and TRBJ1-1, with 8 bases identical to TRBD1. Per germline, CDR1 SGDLS and CDR2 YYNGEE. V was clipped by 4 bases and J by 6 bases; unmatched bases: 11. This CDR3 spans 15 amino acids. The CDR3 DNA reads as TGTGCCAGCAGCCCCAGGGGGCATAATAACGCTGAAGCTTTCTTT. Translation: CASSPRGHNNAEAFF.

The chain uses TRBV6-1 and TRBJ2-5; 11 nucleotides line up with TRBD2. The CDR3 consists of 16 residues. Germline assignment: CDR1 MNHNS and CDR2 SASEGT. The junction had 4 bases not matched to a gene; V was cut back by 2 bases and J by 2 bases. The CDR3 loop reads CASSEWGLADQETQYF. The CDR3 nucleotides are TGTGCCAGCAGTGAATGGGGACTAGCGGATCAAGAGACCCAGTACTTC.

This clone has only one observation. This chain joins TRBV30 and TRBJ1-1; TRBD1 might be the D (5 bases). Germline-derived CDR1 and CDR2 are GTSNPN and SVGIG (reference sequence). Trimming cost V 6 bases and J 0 bases, with 14 bases left between them. This CDR3 contains 14 residues. Here the CDR3 reads CACLPGGVNTEAFF. CDR3 coding DNA: TGTGCCTGTTTGCCTGGAGGGGTGAACACTGAAGCTTTCTTT.

The chain couples TRBV5-4 to TRBJ2-7; a weak D match, TRBD1 (6 bases). The CDR3 is made up of 14 amino acids. V was trimmed by 1 base and J by 7 bases, leaving 15 bases between them. CDR1 is SGHNT, CDR2 YYREEE, per germline (reference sequence). In DNA form, the CDR3 reads TGTGCCAGCAGCTTGTCCCAGGGGCGGGCTGAGCAGTACTTC. Its protein product is CASSLSQGRAEQYF.

The V call is TRBV6-5, the J call TRBJ1-2; D is uncertain. Germline V gene data show CDR1 as MNHEY and CDR2 as SVGAGI. V lost 0 bases to trimming and J lost 7 bases, with 9 bases between them. The CDR3 spans 13 residues. The CDR3 region has the DNA TGTGCCAGCAGTTACTCGGAGGGAGTTGGCTACACCTTC. It codes for CASSYSEGVGYTF.

The chain employs TRBV7-9 and TRBJ2-1, with 11 bases matching TRBD2. V was clipped by 4 bases and J by 7 bases; unmatched bases: 3. This CDR3 is 14 amino acids long. Germline V lookup: CDR1 SEHNR, CDR2 FQNEAQ (reference sequence). The CDR3 loop is CASSSGTSGNEQFF. The CDR3 DNA is TGTGCCAGCAGCTCCGGGACTAGCGGTAATGAGCAGTTCTTC.

This sequence joins TRBV5-1 and TRBJ1-1; 7 nucleotides match TRBD1. Trimming at V came to 5 bases and at J to 1 base, leaving 5 bases not matched to a gene. Germline V CDR1 and CDR2: SGHRS, YFSETQ. The CDR3 length is 14 residues. CDR3 in DNA: TGCGCCAGCAGAAAAACAGGGGAGAACACTGAAGCTTTCTTT. Translation gives CASRKTGENTEAFF.

This clone was found a few times. V is TRBV18 and J is TRBJ2-1; 11 positions match TRBD1. Per germline, CDR1 KGHSH and CDR2 LQKENI. V lost 3 bases to trimming and J lost 14 bases; unmatched junction nucleotides: 3. The CDR3 spans 12 residues. The CDR3: CASSPRTGGEFF. For the CDR3, the DNA is TGTGCCAGCTCACCTCGGACAGGGGGCGAGTTCTTC.